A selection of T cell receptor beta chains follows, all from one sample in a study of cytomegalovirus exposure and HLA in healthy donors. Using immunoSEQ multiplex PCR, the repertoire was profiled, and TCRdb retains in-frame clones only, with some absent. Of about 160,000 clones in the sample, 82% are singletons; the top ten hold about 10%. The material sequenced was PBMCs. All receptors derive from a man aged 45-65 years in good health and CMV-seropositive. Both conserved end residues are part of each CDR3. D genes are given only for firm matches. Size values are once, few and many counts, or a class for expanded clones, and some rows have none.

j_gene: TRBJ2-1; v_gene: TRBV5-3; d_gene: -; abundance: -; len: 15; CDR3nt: TGTGCCAGACCACCACCTGGGGGCCCATACAATGAGCAGTTCTTC; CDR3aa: CARPPPGGPYNEQFF
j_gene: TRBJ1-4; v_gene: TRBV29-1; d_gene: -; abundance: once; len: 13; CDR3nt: TGCAGCGTTGATGATGCGGTCAGTGAAAAACTGTTTTTT; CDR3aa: CSVDDAVSEKLFF
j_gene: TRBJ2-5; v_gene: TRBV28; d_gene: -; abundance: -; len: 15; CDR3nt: TGTGCCAGCAGTTCCCCTGGACAGTACCAAGAGACCCAGTACTTC; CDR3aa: CASSSPGQYQETQYF
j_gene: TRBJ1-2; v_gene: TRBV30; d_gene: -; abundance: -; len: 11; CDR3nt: TGTGCCTGGTGGGCTACTCTGGGCTACACCTTC; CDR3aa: CAWWATLGYTF
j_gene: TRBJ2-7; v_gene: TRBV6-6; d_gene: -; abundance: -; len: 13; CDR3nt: TGTGCCAGCAGTTACGGGGCAACCCACGAGCAGTACTTC; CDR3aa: CASSYGATHEQYF
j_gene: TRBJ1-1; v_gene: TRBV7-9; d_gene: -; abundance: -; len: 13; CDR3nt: TGTTCCAGCAGCTTAGTATGGGACAATGAAGCTTTCTTT; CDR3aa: CSSSLVWDNEAFF
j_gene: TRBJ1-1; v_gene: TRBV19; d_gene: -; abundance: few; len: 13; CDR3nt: TGTGCCAGTAGTATATTGACAGACACTGAAGCTTTCTTT; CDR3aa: CASSILTDTEAFF
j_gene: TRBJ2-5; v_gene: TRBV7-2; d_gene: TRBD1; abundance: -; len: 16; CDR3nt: TGTGCCAGCAGCTTAGCCCAGACAGGGGAAGGTGAGACCCAGTACTTC; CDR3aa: CASSLAQTGEGETQYF
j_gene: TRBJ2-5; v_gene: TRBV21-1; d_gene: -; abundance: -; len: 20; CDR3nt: TGTGCCAGCAGCAAAAATGACCCCTGGCGGGGGGGGCGCAGAGAAGAGACCCAGTACTTC; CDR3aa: CASSKNDPWRGGRREETQYF
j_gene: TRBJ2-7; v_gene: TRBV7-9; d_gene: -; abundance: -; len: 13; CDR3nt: TGTGCCAGCAGCTTAGTGGCCTCCTACGAGCAGTACTTC; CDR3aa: CASSLVASYEQYF
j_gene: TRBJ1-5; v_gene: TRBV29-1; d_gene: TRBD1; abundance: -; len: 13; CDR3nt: TGCAGCGGGCAAAGGGGGCCCAATCAGCCCCAGCATTTT; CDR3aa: CSGQRGPNQPQHF
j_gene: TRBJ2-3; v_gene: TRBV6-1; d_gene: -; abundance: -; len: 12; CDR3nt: TGTGCTTTGGGGGCAGGGACAGATACGCAGTATTTT; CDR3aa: CALGAGTDTQYF
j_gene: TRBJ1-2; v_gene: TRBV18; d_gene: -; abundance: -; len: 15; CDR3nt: TGTGCCAGCTCACCAACGACAGAGCCTAACTATGGCTACACCTTC; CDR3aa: CASSPTTEPNYGYTF
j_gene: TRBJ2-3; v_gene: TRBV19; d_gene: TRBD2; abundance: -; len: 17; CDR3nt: TGTGCCAGTAGTATTTGGGGCGCTAGCGGGACTATAGATACGCAGTATTTT; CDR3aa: CASSIWGASGTIDTQYF
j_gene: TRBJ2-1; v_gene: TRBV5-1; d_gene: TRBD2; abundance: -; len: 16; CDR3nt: TGCGCCAGCAGTCTAGGACTAGTTAGCTCCTACAATGAGCAGTTCTTC; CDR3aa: CASSLGLVSSYNEQFF
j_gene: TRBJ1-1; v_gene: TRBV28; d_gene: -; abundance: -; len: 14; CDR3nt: TGTGCCAGCAGTCTCGCAGAACTGAACACTGAAGCTTTCTTT; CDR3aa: CASSLAELNTEAFF
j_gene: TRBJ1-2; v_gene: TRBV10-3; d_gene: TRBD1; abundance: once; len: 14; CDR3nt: TGTGCCATCAGGACTACGACAGGGAACTATGGCTACACCTTC; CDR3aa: CAIRTTTGNYGYTF
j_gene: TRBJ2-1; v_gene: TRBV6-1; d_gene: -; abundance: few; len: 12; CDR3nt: TGTGCCAGCAGCCCCATCGGTAATGAGCAGTTCTTC; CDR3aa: CASSPIGNEQFF
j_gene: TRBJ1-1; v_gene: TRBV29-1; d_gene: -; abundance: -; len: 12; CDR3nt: TGCAGCGTCCAGAGCGGCGGCACTGAAGCTTTCTTT; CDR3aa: CSVQSGGTEAFF
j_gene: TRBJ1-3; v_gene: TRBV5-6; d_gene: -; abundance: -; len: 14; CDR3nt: TGTGCCAGCAGCTTGTTGAGCTCTGGAAACACCATATATTTT; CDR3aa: CASSLLSSGNTIYF
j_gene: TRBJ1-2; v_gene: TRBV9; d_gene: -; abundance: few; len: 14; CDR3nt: TGTGCCAGCAGCGTAGGAGGGGGAAACTATGGCTACACCTTC; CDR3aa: CASSVGGGNYGYTF
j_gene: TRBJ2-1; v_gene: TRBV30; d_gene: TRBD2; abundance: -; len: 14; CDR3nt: TGTGCCTGTCAACTAGCGGGGGGGCTGAATGAGCAGTTCTTC; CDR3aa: CACQLAGGLNEQFF
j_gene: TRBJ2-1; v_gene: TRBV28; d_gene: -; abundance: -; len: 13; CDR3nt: TGTGCCAGCAGTTGGGCAGGGTACAATGAGCAGTTCTTC; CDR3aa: CASSWAGYNEQFF
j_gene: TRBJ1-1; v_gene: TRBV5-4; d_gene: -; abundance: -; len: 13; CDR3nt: TGTGCCAGCACCCCCGGGAGCAGGGCTGAAGCTTTCTTT; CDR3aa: CASTPGSRAEAFF
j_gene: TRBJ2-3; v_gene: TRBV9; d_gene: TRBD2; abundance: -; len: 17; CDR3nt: TGTGCCAGCAGCGTAGGACTAGCGGGATTGGGCACAGATACGCAGTATTTT; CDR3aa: CASSVGLAGLGTDTQYF
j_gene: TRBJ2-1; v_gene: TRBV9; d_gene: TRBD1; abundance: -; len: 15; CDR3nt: TGTGCCAGCAGCCCATGGACAGGGACTTACAATGAGCAGTTCTTC; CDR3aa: CASSPWTGTYNEQFF
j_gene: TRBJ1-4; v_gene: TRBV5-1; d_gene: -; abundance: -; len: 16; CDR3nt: TGCGCCAGCAGCTTGGAGGGGCCGACCCGAAATGAAAAACTGTTTTTT; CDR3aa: CASSLEGPTRNEKLFF
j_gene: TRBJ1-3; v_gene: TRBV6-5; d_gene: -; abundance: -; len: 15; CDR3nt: TGTGCCACACGAACAGGCGGTATACTTGGAAACACCATATATTTT; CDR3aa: CATRTGGILGNTIYF
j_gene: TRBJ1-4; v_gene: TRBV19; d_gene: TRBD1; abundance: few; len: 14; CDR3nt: TGTGCCAGTAGCCCGGGACAGAACCCTGAAAAACTGTTTTTT; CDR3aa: CASSPGQNPEKLFF
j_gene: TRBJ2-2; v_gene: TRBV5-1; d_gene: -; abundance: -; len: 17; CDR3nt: TGCGCCAGCAGCTTGGCCGGTTCCCCGAGAGTCTCCGGGGAGCTGTTTTTT; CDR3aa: CASSLAGSPRVSGELFF
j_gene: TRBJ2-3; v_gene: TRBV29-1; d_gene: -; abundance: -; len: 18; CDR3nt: TGCAGCGTTGACCAATATTCCGCTAGCCGTCGTTACTCAGATACGCAGTATTTT; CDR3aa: CSVDQYSASRRYSDTQYF
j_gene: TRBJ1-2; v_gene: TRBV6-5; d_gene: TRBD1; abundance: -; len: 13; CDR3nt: TGTGCCAGCAGTCCGGACAGGGTCGGTGGCTACACCTTC; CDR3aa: CASSPDRVGGYTF
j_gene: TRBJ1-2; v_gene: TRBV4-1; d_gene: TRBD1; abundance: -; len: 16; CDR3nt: TGCGCCAGCAGCCAGGATCCGGGACAGGGTGCCTATGGCTACACCTTC; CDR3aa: CASSQDPGQGAYGYTF
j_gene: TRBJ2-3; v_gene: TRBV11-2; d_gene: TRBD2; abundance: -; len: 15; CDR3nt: TGTGCCAGCAGAAGGCCGGGACTAGCAACAGATACGCAGTATTTT; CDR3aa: CASRRPGLATDTQYF
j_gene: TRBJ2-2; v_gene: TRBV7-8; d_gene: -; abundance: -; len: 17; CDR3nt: TGTGCCAGCAGCCCTTCACTCCCATCTGCGAACACCGGGGAGCTGTTTTTT; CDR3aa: CASSPSLPSANTGELFF
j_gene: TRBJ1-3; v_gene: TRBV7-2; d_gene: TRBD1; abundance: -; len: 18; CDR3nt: TGTGCCAGCAGCTACATTGAGTGGGGACAGCGATCTGGAAACACCATATATTTT; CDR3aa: CASSYIEWGQRSGNTIYF
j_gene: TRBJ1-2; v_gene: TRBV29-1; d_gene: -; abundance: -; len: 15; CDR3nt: TGCAGCGTTGAACTGAACAGACCTTCTGGCTATGGCTACACCTTC; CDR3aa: CSVELNRPSGYGYTF
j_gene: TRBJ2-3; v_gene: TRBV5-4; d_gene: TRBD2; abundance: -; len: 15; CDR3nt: TGTGCCAGCAGTTACCCGGGAGGAGGGATAGATACGCAGTATTTT; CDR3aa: CASSYPGGGIDTQYF
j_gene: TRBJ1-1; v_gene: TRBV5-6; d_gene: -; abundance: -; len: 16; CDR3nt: TGTGCCAGCAGCGACCTCCAGGGGCGAACATTAGCTGAAGCTTTCTTT; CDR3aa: CASSDLQGRTLAEAFF
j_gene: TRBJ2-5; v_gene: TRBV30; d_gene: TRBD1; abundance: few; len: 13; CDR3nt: TGTGCCTGGAGCCTCCAGGGGGAAGAGACCCAGTACTTC; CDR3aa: CAWSLQGEETQYF
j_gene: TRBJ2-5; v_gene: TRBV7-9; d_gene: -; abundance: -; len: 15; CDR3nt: TGTGCCAGCAGCATAAGGGGGACGGCCCAAGAGACCCAGTACTTC; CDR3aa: CASSIRGTAQETQYF
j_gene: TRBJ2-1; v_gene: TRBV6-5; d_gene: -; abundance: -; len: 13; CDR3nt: TGTGCCAGCAGTTACGGGAACAGGGCCCAGGAGTTCTTC; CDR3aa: CASSYGNRAQEFF
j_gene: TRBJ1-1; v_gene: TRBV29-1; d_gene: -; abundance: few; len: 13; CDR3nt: TGCAGCGTCTTGGGGGCCGTTGAGACTGAAGCTTTCTTT; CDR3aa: CSVLGAVETEAFF
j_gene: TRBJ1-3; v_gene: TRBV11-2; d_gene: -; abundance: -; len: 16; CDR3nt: TGTGCCAGCAGCTCCCGGGGAGGGCGCACTGGAAACACCATATATTTT; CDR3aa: CASSSRGGRTGNTIYF
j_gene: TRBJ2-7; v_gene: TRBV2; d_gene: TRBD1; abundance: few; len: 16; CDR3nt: TGTGCCAGCAGTATTCCTCGGGACAGTCGTAACTACGAGCAGTACTTC; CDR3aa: CASSIPRDSRNYEQYF
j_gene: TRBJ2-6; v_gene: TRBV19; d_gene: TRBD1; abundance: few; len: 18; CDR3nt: TGTGCCAGTAGTATACCCACAGGGGTCCCTCCTGGGGCCAACGGCCTGACTTTC; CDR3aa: CASSIPTGVPPGANGLTF